This T cell receptor (beta chain) is drawn from a study of blood T cell repertoires in COVID-19. Study at large: The United States, Italy and Spain provided the acute and convalescent COVID-19 samples.

This clone was seen only once. Produced via immunoSEQ multiplex PCR; TCRdb's table is partial and in-frame only. Here the sample spans about 120,000 clones, approximately 85% being singletons. CDR3 length: 14 amino acids. The V end was cut by 1 base, the J end by 0 bases, with 7 bases between. CDR1 and CDR2 from the germline V gene are SGHRS and YFSETQ. This receptor was identified in a woman aged 80 or older with acute or convalescent COVID-19. The sample comprised peripheral blood. The chain joins TRBV5-1 to TRBJ1-1; no definite D call. This chain's CDR3 is CASSLTVMNTEAFF. CDR3 coding DNA: TGCGCCAGCAGCTTGACAGTCATGAACACTGAAGCTTTCTTT.